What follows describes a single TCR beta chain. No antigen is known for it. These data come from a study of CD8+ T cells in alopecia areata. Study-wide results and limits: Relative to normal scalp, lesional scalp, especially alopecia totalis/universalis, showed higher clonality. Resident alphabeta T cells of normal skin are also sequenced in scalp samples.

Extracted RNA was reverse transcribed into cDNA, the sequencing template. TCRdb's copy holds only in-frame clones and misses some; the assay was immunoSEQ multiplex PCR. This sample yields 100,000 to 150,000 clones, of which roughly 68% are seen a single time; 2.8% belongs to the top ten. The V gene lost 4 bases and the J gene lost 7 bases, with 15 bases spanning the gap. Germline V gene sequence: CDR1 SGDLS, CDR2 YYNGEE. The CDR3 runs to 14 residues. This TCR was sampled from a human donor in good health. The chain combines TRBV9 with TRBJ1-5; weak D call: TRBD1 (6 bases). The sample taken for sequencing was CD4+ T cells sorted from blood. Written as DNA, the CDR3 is TGTGCCAGCAGCCAGGAGGGGGGCAGGCAGCCCCAGCATTTT. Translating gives CASSQEGGRQPQHF.